Given below is one T cell receptor beta chain in context. Distinct nucleotide sequences in the sample also encode this CDR3. This entry comes from a study of cytotoxic CD8 clonotypes in ibrutinib-treated CLL. Trimming left V 3 bases short and J 0 bases short, with 3 bases between. The CDR3 sequence is 13 residues long. Germline V gene data show CDR1 as SGHVS and CDR2 as FQNEAQ. The method was immunoSEQ multiplex PCR; TCRdb's version includes in-frame clones alone and lacks a portion of them. Of some 10,000 clones in the sample, about 80% were seen once. The rearrangement joins TRBV7-8 to TRBJ1-3; D remains unclear. The TCR sequence derives from a human donor with chronic lymphocytic leukemia. Sequenced material: PBMCs, taken at disease progression, from a patient treated with ibrutinib. Written as DNA, the CDR3 is TGTGCCAGCAGCTTCAACTCTGGAAACACCATATATTTT. Its protein product is CASSFNSGNTIYF.